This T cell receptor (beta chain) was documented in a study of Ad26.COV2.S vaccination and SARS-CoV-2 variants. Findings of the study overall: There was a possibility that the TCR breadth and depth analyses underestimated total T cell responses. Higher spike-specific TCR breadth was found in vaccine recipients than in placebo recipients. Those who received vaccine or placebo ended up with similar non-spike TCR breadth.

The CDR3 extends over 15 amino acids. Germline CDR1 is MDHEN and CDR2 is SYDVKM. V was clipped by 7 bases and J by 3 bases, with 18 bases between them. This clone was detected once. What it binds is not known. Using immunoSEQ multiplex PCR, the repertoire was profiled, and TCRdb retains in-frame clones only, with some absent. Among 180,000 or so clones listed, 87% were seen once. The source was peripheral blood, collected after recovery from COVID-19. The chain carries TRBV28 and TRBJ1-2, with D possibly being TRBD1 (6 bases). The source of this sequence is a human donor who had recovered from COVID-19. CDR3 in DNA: TGTGCCAGCACCCCCCGTAACAGGGAATACTATGGCTACACCTTC. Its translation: CASTPRNREYYGYTF.